The 13 T cell receptor beta chains below all came from one sample that was sequenced in a study of CD8 T cells in ankylosing spondylitis. These receptors lack a known antigen. From the 5' RACE reads, TCRdb called clonotypes with MiXCR, one entry per CDR3 protein. The data show more than 300,000 distinct CDR3 sequences, approximately 8.2% seen once. General observations from the study: For ankylosing spondylitis blood, a TCR beta motif of under ten highly homologous variants appeared characteristic.

Sequenced input: blood, either unsorted or a sorted T cell fraction (not recorded which). These TCRs come from a male donor with ankylosing spondylitis.

The V call is TRBV9, the J call TRBJ2-7, with 11 bases fitting TRBD2. Losses at the gene ends were 3 bases for V and 8 bases for J; bases not matched to a gene: 13. The CDR3 runs to 16 residues. CDR1 and CDR2 from the germline V gene are SGDLS and YYNGEE. CDR3 sequence (DNA): TGTGCCAGCAGCGCATCCGCCACTAGCGGGAGTAACCAGCAGTACTTC. This translates into CASSASATSGSNQQYF. The full variable domain, completed using reference TRBV9 and TRBJ2-7, is DSGVTQTPKHLITATGQRVTLRCSPRSGDLSVYWYQQSLDQGLQFLIQYYNGEERAKGNILERFSAQQFPDLHSELNLSSLELGDSALYFCASSASATSGSNQQYFGPGTRLTVT.

The chain joins TRBV9 to TRBJ2-2; D tentatively fits TRBD1 or TRBD2 (5 bases each). The germline V and J ends were trimmed by 0 bases and 3 bases, with 18 bases remaining between them. Germline loops: CDR1 SGDLS, CDR2 YYNGEE. The CDR3 consists of 18 residues. CDR3 in DNA: TGTGCCAGCAGCGTAGGTTTCGGGGACGCCACGGACACCGGGGAGCTGTTTTTT. Translated: CASSVGFGDATDTGELFF.

The rearrangement uses TRBV2 and TRBJ2-5, with D possibly TRBD1 on 5 matching bases. Trimming stripped 1 base from V and 3 bases from J, with 15 bases between. This CDR3 is 16 amino acids long. Germline V gene data show CDR1 as SNHLY and CDR2 as FYNNEI. The CDR3 loop is CASSEVLGRAEETQYF. Written as DNA, the CDR3 is TGTGCCAGCAGTGAAGTGCTCGGCAGGGCAGAAGAGACCCAGTACTTC.

At least ten counts were recorded for this clonotype. The chain recombines TRBV5-4 with TRBJ2-5; D call uncertain. Germline V gives CDR1 SGHNT, CDR2 YYREEE (reference sequence). Trimming pared 0 bases from V and 0 bases from J, leaving 9 bases between. The CDR3 loop spans 15 amino acids. The CDR3 here is CASSLALGYQETQYF. In nucleotides, the CDR3 is TGTGCCAGCAGCTTGGCGCTGGGGTACCAAGAGACCCAGTACTTC.

There are many counts of this clonotype. The V call is TRBV12-3 or TRBV12-4, the J call TRBJ1-1; TRBD1 might be the D (5 bases). The germline V and J ends were trimmed by 8 bases and 6 bases, with 13 bases remaining between them. The CDR3 runs to 12 residues. CDR3 coding DNA: TGTGCCAGCGGCCTGAGGGGATCTGAAGCTTTCTTT. It codes for CASGLRGSEAFF.

This clonotype was observed many times. V is TRBV24-1 and J is TRBJ2-3, with TRBD2 matching over 8 bases. V lost 4 bases, J lost 3 bases, and 8 bases stayed unmatched. Germline-derived CDR1 and CDR2 are KGHDR and SFDVKD. The CDR3 is made up of 16 amino acids. The CDR3 is CATSDRRAGETDTQYF. The CDR3 DNA sequence: TGTGCCACCAGTGACCGCAGAGCGGGAGAAACAGATACGCAGTATTTT.

The sample holds many counts of this clonotype. The V call is TRBV29-1, the J call TRBJ2-2, with a possible D match to TRBD2 (6 bases). V was shortened by 5 bases and J by 6 bases, with 16 bases between the two germline ends. CDR1 and CDR2 (germline): SQVTM, ANQGSEA. The CDR3 is made up of 14 amino acids. CDR3 in amino acids: CSVLEGLAAGELFF. In nucleotides, the CDR3 is TGCAGCGTTTTAGAGGGACTTGCAGCCGGGGAGCTGTTTTTT.

The V call is TRBV7-6, the J call TRBJ1-1; D is undetermined. CDR1 and CDR2 (germline): SGHVS, FNYEAQ. Trimming took off 4 bases at V and 0 bases at J, with 9 bases between the two ends. CDR3 size: 14 residues. The CDR3 protein is CASSSQGVNTEAFF. The CDR3 coding sequence is TGTGCCAGCAGCTCCCAAGGTGTGAACACTGAAGCTTTCTTT.

This clonotype has only a few counts. V is TRBV14 and J is TRBJ1-2, with TRBD1 matching over 8 bases. The V gene end was trimmed by 4 bases and the J gene end by 4 bases; junction bases not matched to a gene: 11. The CDR3 consists of 16 residues. Germline V lookup: CDR1 SGHDN, CDR2 FVKESK. CDR3 bases: TGTGCCAGCAGCCCTCGATGGGACAGGTCTTTCTATGGCTACACCTTC. Translated, it gives CASSPRWDRSFYGYTF.

This clonotype was counted many times. The chain joins TRBV7-9 to TRBJ1-1; D is undetermined. In germline, CDR1 is SEHNR, CDR2 FQNEAQ (reference sequence). The CDR3 spans 13 residues. Trimming removed 1 base at V and 3 bases at J, with 6 bases between. For the CDR3, the DNA is TGTGCCAGCAGCTTAGTACCACACACTGAAGCTTTCTTT. Amino acid sequence: CASSLVPHTEAFF.

This clonotype has more than one count but fewer than ten. The V call is TRBV6-2 or TRBV6-3, the J call TRBJ2-5; 12 bases line up with TRBD2. Germline CDR1 and CDR2: MNHEY and SVGEGT. V was clipped by 7 bases and J by 2 bases; unmatched bases: 5. This CDR3 is built from 15 residues. CDR3 amino acids: CASTSGLAGQETQYF. The CDR3 DNA is TGTGCCAGCACTAGCGGACTAGCGGGACAAGAGACCCAGTACTTC.

Only a few counts were recorded for this clonotype. Mismatch with germline at one junction end may stem from a read error. The chain recombines TRBV7-2 with TRBJ2-7, with 13 bases matching TRBD2. Germline values: CDR1 SGHTA, CDR2 FQGNSA. The CDR3 has 23 residues. For the CDR3, the DNA is TGTGCCAGCAGCTGCCCCGGGACGAAGGTCCCGGGGGGACTAGCGGGAAAGTCCTACGAGCAGTACTTT. Encoded protein: CASSCPGTKVPGGLAGKSYEQYF.

This clonotype appeared a few times. The chain has TRBV11-3 and TRBJ2-3, with TRBD2 matching over 7 bases. Germline V CDR1 and CDR2: SGHNT, YENEEA. The trim removed 4 bases at V and 0 bases at J, leaving 4 bases unmatched. The CDR3 is 15 residues long. CDR3 in amino acids: CASSSRSGSTDTQYF. For the CDR3, the DNA is TGTGCCAGCAGCTCCCGTAGCGGGAGCACAGATACGCAGTATTTT.